This T cell receptor (beta chain) was identified in a study of CD8 T cells in ankylosing spondylitis. Overall study findings and caveats: Reports of some motif variants in reactive arthritis synovial fluid and blood predate this one. Reports say disease-linked clones showed up significantly more in matched ankylosing spondylitis synovial fluid. Seemingly characteristic of ankylosing spondylitis blood was a TCR beta motif consisting of eight highly homologous variants.

The length of the CDR3 is 14 residues. Trimming took off 0 bases at V and 9 bases at J, with 10 bases between the two ends. Looked up from germline, CDR1 is SGHRS and CDR2 is YFSETQ. This clonotype was counted at least ten times. The antigen remains unidentified. Making the TCR beta libraries involved quantitative 5'-RACE with molecular barcodes. From the 5' RACE reads, TCRdb called clonotypes with MiXCR, one entry per CDR3 protein. The sample lists about 130,000 distinct CDR3 sequences, 7.3% occurring once. The V gene is TRBV5-1, the J gene TRBJ1-6; the D gene is possibly TRBD1 (5 bases). The clonotype originates from a female donor with ankylosing spondylitis or in good health (not recorded which). Material: blood, either unsorted or a sorted T cell fraction (not recorded which). In nucleotides, the CDR3 is TGCGCCAGCAGCTTGGATAGGGACCGTTCACCCCTCCACTTT. Its protein is CASSLDRDRSPLHF.